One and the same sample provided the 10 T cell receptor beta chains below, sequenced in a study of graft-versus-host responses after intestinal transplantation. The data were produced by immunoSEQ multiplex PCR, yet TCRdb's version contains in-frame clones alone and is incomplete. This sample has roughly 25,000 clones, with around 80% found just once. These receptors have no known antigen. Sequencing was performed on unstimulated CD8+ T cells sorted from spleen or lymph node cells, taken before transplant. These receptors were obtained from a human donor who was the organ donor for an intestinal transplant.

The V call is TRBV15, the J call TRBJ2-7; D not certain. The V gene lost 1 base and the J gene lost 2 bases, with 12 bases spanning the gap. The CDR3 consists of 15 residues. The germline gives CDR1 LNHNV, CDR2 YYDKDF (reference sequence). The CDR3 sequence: CATSRVTASTYEQYF. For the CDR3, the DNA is TGTGCCACCAGCAGAGTTACGGCCAGCACCTACGAGCAGTACTTC.

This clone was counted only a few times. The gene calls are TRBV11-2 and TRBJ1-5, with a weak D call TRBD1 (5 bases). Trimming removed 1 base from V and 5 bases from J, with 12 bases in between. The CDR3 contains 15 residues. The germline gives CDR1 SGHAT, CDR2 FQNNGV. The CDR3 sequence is CASSLGSRDDQPQHF. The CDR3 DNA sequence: TGTGCCAGCAGCTTAGGGTCCCGGGACGATCAGCCCCAGCATTTT.

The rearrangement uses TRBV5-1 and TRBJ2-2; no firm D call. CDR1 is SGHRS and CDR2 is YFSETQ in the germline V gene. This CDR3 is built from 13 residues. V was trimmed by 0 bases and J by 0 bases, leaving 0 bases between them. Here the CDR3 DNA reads TGCGCCAGCAGCTTGGCGAACACCGGGGAGCTGTTTTTT. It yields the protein CASSLANTGELFF. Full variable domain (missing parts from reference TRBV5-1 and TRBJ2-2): KAGVTQTPRYLIKTRGQQVTLSCSPISGHRSVSWYQQTPGQGLQFLFEYFSETQRNKGNFPGRFSGRQFSNSRSEMNVSTLELGDSALYLCASSLANTGELFFGEGSRLTVL.

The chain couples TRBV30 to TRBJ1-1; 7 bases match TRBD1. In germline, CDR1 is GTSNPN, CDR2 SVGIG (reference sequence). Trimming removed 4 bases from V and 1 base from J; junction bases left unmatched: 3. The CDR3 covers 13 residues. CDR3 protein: CAWTGTENTEAFF. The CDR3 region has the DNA TGTGCCTGGACCGGGACAGAGAACACTGAAGCTTTCTTT.

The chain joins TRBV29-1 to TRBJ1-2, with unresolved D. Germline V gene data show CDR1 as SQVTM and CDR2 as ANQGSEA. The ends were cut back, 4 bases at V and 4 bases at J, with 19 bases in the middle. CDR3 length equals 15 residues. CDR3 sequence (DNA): TGCAGCGTTGGAGTAGAGCCCACTTTAACCTATGGCTACACCTTC. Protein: CSVGVEPTLTYGYTF.

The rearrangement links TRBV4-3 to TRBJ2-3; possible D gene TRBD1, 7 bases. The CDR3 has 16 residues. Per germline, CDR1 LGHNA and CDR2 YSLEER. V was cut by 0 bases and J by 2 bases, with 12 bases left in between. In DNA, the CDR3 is TGCGCCAGCAGCCAAGATGCAGGGGGGATCACAGATACGCAGTATTTT. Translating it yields CASSQDAGGITDTQYF.

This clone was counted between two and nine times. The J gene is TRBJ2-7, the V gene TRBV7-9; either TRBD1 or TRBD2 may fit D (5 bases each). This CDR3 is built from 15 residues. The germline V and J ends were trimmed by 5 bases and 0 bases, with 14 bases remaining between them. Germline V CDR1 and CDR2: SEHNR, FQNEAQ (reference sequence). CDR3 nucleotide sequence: TGTGCCAGCAGCCATCATCGGGACCACTCCTACGAGCAGTACTTC. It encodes CASSHHRDHSYEQYF.

CDR3 sequence: CASSWGSGPEQYF. Written as DNA, the CDR3 is TGTGCCAGCAGTTGGGGTTCAGGGCCCGAGCAGTACTTC. The gene calls are TRBV27 and TRBJ2-7, with TRBD1 as a possible D gene (5 bases). V dropped 4 bases and J dropped 6 bases, with 13 bases sitting between them. The CDR3 runs 13 residues. Germline V gene data show CDR1 as MNHEY and CDR2 as SMNVEV (reference sequence).

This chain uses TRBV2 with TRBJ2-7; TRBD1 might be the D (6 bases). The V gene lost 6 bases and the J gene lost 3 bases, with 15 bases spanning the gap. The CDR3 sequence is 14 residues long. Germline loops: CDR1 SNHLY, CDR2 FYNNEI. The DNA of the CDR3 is TGTGCCAGCAGAAAAAGACAGGAACGCTACGAGCAGTACTTC. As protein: CASRKRQERYEQYF.

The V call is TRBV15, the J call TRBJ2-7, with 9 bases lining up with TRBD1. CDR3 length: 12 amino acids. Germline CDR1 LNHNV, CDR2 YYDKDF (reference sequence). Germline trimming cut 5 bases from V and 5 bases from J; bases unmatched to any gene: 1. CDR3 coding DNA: TGTGCCACCAGCCGGGACAGGGACGAGCAGTACTTC. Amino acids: CATSRDRDEQYF.